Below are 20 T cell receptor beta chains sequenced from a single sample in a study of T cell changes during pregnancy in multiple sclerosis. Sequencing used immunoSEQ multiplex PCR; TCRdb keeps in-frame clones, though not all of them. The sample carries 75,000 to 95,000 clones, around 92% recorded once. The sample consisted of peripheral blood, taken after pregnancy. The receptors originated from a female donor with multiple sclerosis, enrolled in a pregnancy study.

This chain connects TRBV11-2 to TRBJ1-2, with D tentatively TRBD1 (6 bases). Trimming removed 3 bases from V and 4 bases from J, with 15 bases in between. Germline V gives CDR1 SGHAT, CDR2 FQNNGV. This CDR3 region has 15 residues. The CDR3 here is CASSFAPGQIYGYTF. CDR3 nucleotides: TGTGCCAGCAGCTTTGCTCCGGGACAAATCTATGGCTACACCTTC.

DNA of the CDR3: TGTGCCAGCAGCCAGGGGGCCCCCTACGAGCAGTACTTC. It yields the protein CASSQGAPYEQYF. V and J are TRBV7-7 and TRBJ2-7; 8 bases are a match to TRBD1. Germline CDR1 is SSHAT and CDR2 is FNYEAQ (reference sequence). The CDR3 sequence is 13 residues long. V dropped 5 bases and J dropped 2; count of bases not matched to a gene: 2. Full variable domain (outside the CDR3, taken from reference TRBV7-7 and TRBJ2-7): GAGVSQSPRYKVTKRGQDVTLRCDPISSHATLYWYQQALGQGPEFLTYFNYEAQPDKSGLPSDRFSAERPEGSISTLTIQRTEQRDSAMYRCASSQGAPYEQYFGPGTRLTVT.

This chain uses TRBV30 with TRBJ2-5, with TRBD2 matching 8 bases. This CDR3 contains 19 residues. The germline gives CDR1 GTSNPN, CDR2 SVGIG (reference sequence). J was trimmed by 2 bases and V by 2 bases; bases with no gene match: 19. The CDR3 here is CAWSSSLFSGGAPQETQYF. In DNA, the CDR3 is TGTGCCTGGAGTTCGAGTTTATTTTCCGGGGGGGCCCCACAAGAGACCCAGTACTTC.

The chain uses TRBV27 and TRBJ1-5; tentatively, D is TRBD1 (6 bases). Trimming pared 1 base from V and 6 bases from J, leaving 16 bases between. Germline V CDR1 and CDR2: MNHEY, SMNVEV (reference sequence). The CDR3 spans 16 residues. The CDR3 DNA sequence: TGTGCCAGCAGTTTATTCACCGCGGGGGCCCCTCAGCCCCAGCATTTT. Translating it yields CASSLFTAGAPQPQHF.

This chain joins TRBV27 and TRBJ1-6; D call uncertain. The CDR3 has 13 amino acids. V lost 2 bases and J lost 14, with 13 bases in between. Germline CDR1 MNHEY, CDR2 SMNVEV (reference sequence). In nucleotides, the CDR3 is TGTGCCAGCAGTTTAAGCCGGTTTCAGGCCCTCCACTTT. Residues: CASSLSRFQALHF.

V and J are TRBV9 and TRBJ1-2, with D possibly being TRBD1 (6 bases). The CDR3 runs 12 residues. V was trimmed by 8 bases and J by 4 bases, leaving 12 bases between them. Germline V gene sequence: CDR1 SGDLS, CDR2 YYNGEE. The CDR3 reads CASHGTLYGYTF. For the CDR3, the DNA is TGTGCCAGTCATGGGACACTCTATGGCTACACCTTC.

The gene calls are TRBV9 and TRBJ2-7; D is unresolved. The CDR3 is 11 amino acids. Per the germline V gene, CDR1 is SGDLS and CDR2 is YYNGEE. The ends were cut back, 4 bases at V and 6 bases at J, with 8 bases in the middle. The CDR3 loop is CASSFSLEQYF. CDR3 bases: TGTGCCAGCAGCTTCTCCCTCGAGCAGTACTTC.

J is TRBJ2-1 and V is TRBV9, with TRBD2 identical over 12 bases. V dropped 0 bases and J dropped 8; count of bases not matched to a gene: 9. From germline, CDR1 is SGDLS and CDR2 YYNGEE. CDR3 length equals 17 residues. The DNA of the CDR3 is TGTGCCAGCAGCGTAGGTCTAGCGGGGGGGGGTCACGATGAGCAGTTCTTC. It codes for CASSVGLAGGGHDEQFF.

The CDR3 loop reads CASSQGRDRPSNEQFF. The CDR3 coding sequence is TGCGCCAGCAGCCAGGGCCGGGACAGACCGTCTAATGAGCAGTTCTTC. This rearrangement joins TRBV4-3 to TRBJ2-1; TRBD1 agrees at 7 bases. J lost 7 bases, V lost 3 bases, and 12 bases had no gene match. Germline V lookup: CDR1 LGHNA, CDR2 YSLEER. CDR3 length: 16 residues.

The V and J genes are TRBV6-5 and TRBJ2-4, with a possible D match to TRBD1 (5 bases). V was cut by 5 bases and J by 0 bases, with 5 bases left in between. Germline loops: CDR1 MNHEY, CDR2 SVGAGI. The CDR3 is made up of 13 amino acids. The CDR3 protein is CASSQGAKNIQYF. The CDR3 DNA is TGTGCCAGCAGTCAGGGAGCCAAAAACATTCAGTACTTC.

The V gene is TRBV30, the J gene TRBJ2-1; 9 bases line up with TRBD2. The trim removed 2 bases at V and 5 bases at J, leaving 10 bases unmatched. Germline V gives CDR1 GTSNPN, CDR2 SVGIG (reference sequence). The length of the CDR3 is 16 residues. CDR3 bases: TGTGCCTGGAGTTCCCCGACTAGCGGAAAGCACAATGAGCAGTTCTTC. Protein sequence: CAWSSPTSGKHNEQFF.

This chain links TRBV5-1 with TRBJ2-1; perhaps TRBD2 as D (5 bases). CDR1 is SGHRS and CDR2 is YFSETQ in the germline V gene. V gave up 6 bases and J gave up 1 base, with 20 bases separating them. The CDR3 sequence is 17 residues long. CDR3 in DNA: TGCGCCAGCACATTGACGGGGTCTGTAGGGTCCTACAATGAGCAGTTCTTC. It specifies CASTLTGSVGSYNEQFF.

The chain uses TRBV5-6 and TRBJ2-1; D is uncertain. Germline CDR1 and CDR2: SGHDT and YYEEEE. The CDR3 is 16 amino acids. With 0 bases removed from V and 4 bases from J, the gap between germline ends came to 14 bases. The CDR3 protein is CASSLGGLSDYNEQFF. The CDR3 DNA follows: TGTGCCAGCAGCTTGGGCGGCTTATCCGATTACAATGAGCAGTTCTTC.

The CDR3 protein is CASSVRGRASGGELFF. CDR3 DNA sequence: TGTGCCAGCAGCGTGCGCGGGAGGGCCTCAGGGGGGGAGCTGTTTTTT. The chain uses TRBV9 and TRBJ2-2; TRBD2 matches 9 bases. CDR3 length: 16 residues. Germline CDR1 and CDR2: SGDLS and YYNGEE. Trimming at V came to 2 bases and at J to 8 bases, leaving 10 bases not matched to a gene.

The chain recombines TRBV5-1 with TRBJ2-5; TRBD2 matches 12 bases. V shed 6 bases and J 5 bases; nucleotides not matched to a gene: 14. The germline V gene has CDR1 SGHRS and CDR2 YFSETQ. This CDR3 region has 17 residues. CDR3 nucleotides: TGCGCCAGCATTCCGGGGACTAGCGGGTCTATGGGGGAGACCCAGTACTTC. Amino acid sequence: CASIPGTSGSMGETQYF. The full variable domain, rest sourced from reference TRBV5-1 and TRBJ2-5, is KAGVTQTPRYLIKTRGQQVTLSCSPISGHRSVSWYQQTPGQGLQFLFEYFSETQRNKGNFPGRFSGRQFSNSRSEMNVSTLELGDSALYLCASIPGTSGSMGETQYFGPGTRLLVL.

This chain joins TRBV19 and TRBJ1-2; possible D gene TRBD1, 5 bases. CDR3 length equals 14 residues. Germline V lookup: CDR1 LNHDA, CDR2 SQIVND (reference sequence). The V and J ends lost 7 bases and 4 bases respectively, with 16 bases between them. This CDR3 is CASTPARQLYGYTF. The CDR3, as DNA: TGTGCCAGTACGCCGGCGAGACAGCTCTATGGCTACACCTTC.

Written as DNA, the CDR3 is TGTGCCAGCACCCCACCGGGACAACAGAACACTGAAGCTTTCTTT. Encoded protein: CASTPPGQQNTEAFF. The genes are TRBV4-2 and TRBJ1-1, with a tentative D call TRBD1 (6 bases). This CDR3 has 15 residues. Germline V CDR1 and CDR2: LGHNA, YNFKEQ. V lost 7 bases and J lost 1, with 16 bases in between.

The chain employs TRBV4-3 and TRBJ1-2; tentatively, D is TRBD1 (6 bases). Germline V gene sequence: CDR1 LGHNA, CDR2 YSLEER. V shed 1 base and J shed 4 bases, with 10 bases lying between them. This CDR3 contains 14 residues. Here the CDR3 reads CASSQGKGGYGYTF. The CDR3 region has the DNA TGCGCCAGCAGCCAAGGAAAAGGGGGCTATGGCTACACCTTC.

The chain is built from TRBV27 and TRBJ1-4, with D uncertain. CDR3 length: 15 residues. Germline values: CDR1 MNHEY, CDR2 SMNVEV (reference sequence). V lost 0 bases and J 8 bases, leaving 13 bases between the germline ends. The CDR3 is CASSLSGGGGEKLFF. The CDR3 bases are TGTGCCAGCAGTTTATCAGGAGGAGGCGGAGAAAAACTGTTTTTT.

CDR3 sequence: CASSEFQGSSYGYTF. CDR3 coding DNA: TGTGCCAGCAGTGAATTTCAGGGCAGCTCCTATGGCTACACCTTC. This chain connects TRBV2 to TRBJ1-2; possibly TRBD1 for D (5 bases). Germline-derived CDR1 and CDR2 are SNHLY and FYNNEI. Trimming removed 2 bases at V and 4 bases at J, with 14 bases between. The CDR3 loop spans 15 amino acids. The entire variable domain, with the rest obtained from reference TRBV2 and TRBJ1-2, is as follows: EPEVTQTPSHQVTQMGQEVILRCVPISNHLYFYWYRQILGQKVEFLVSFYNNEISEKSEIFDDQFSVERPDGSNFTLKIRSTKLEDSAMYFCASSEFQGSSYGYTFGSGTRLTVV.